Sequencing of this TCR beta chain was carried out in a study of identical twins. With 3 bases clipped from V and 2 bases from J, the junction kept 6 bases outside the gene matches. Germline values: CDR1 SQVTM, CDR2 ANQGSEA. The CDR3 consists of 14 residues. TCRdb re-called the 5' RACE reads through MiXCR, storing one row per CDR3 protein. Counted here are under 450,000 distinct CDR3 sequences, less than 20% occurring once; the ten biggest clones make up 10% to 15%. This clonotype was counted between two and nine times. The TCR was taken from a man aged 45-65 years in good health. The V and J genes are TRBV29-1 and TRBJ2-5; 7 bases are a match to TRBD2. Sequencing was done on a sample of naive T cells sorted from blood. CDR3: CSVDTWEGQETQYF. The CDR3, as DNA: TGCAGCGTTGACACTTGGGAGGGGCAAGAGACCCAGTACTTC.